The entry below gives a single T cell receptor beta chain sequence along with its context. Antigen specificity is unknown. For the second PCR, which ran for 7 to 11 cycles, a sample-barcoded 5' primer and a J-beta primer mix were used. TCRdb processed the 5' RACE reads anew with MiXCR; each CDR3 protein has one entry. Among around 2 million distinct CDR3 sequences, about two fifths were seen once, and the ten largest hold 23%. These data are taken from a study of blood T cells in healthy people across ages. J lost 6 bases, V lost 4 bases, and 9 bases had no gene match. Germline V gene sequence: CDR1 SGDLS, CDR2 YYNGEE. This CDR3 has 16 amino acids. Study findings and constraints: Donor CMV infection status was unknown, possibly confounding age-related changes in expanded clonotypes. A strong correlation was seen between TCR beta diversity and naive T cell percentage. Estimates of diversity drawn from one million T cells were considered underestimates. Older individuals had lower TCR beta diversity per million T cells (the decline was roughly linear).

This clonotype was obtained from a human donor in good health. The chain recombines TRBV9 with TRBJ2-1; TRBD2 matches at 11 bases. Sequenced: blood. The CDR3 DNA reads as TGTGCCAGCAGCACATACCTAGCGGGGGGCACCAATGAGCAGTTCTTC. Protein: CASSTYLAGGTNEQFF.